Sequencing of this TCR beta chain was carried out in a study of blood T cell repertoires in COVID-19. Study as a whole: Some COVID-19 samples were acute and others convalescent; all came from the United States, Italy and Spain. PBMCs, B-cell-depleted T cells, or T cells provided the cDNA or gDNA that made up the material.

Authors' methods: Estimated nucleated cell counts came from reference gene primer amplification. Assay used: immunoSEQ multiplex PCR; TCRdb lists only in-frame clones, some missing. D and trimming were read from the DNA, whereas the V and J calls and clone size are those reported in that table. The sample contains about 200,000 clones, around 82% of which appear only once. This clone was picked up a small number of times. The CDR3 has 13 residues. The germline CDR1 and CDR2 sequences are LNHDA and SQIVND (reference sequence). Trimming at V came to 9 bases and at J to 7 bases, leaving 11 bases not matched to a gene.

Sequencing used peripheral blood. This receptor was obtained from a woman in her seventies with acute or convalescent COVID-19. This rearrangement joins TRBV19 to TRBJ1-2; 7 nucleotides align to TRBD1. In nucleotides, the CDR3 is TGTGCCAGCTGGGACAGACCCCCGTTTGGCTACACCTTC. Protein sequence: CASWDRPPFGYTF.